The T cell receptor beta chain under discussion was sequenced for a study of cytomegalovirus exposure and HLA in healthy donors. Overall study findings and caveats: Subsequent analysis of the roughly 120 validation repertoires found a tendency for first-cohort TCR clusters to co-occur. Testing in vitro showed a few CMV-associated chains specific for CMV antigens.

Concerning this clone itself: What it recognizes is unknown.

This table comes from immunoSEQ multiplex PCR, and its TCRdb copy is limited to in-frame clones, with some not included. The sample holds some 240,000 clones, around nine tenths seen once. V shed 0 bases, J shed 5 bases, and the junction held 7 bases outside the gene matches. The CDR3 runs to 17 residues. Germline assignment: CDR1 SEHNR and CDR2 FQNEAQ (reference sequence). This receptor was taken from a woman between 18 and 29 years old in good health and CMV-seropositive. The chain employs TRBV7-9 and TRBJ1-1; 12 nucleotides match TRBD1. The sequenced sample consisted of PBMCs. The CDR3 protein is CASSLATGQGADTEAFF. The CDR3 nucleotides read TGTGCCAGCAGCTTAGCGACGGGACAGGGGGCAGATACTGAAGCTTTCTTT.